This T cell receptor beta chain was captured by sequencing in a study of blood T cell repertoires in COVID-19. Turning to the study itself: The United States, Italy and Spain provided the acute and convalescent COVID-19 samples. The analysed material was cDNA or gDNA that came from T cells, B-cell-depleted T cells, or PBMCs.

Original analysis: From reference gene primer amplification, estimates of nucleated cell counts were derived. The table came from immunoSEQ multiplex PCR; TCRdb's copy has only in-frame clones and leaves some out. The DNA gave D and trimming, while V, J and clone size come from that table. The data contain approximately 170,000 clones, 89% of them singletons. The sequenced material came from peripheral blood. The source is a man aged 18 to 30 who had recovered from COVID-19.

For the CDR3, the DNA is TGTGCCAGCAGCCGCTCCGGGGCTAGCGGGAAATACGAGCAGTACTTC. Amino acids: CASSRSGASGKYEQYF. V is TRBV14 and J is TRBJ2-7; 9 nucleotides agree with TRBD2. The V gene's germline CDR1 is SGHDN and CDR2 FVKESK. The CDR3 is 16 residues long. V was clipped by 4 bases and J by 4 bases; unmatched bases: 11.